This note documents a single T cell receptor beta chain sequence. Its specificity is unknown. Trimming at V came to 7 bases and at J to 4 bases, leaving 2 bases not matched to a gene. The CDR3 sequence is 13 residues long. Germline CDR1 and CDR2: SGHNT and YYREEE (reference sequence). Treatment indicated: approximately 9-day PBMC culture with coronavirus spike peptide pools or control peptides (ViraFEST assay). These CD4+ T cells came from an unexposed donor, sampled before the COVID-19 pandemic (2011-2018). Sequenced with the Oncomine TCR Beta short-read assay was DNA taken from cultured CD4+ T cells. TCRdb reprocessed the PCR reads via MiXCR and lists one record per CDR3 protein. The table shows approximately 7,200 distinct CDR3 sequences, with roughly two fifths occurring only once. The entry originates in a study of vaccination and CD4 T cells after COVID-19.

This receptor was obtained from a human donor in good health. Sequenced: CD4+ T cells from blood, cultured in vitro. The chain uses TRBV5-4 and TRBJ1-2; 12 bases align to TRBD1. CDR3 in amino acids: CASGTGGTYGYTF. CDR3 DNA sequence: TGTGCCAGCGGGACAGGGGGCACCTATGGCTACACCTTC.